The 31 T cell receptor beta chains in this list originate from one sample, sequenced in a study of T cell responses to AZD1222 COVID-19 vaccine. The table came from immunoSEQ multiplex PCR; TCRdb's copy has only in-frame clones and leaves some out. The sample consists of roughly 180,000 clones, approximately 91% of them appearing once. The input for sequencing was peripheral blood, taken 28 days after the second AZD1222 dose. Every receptor here comes from an adult who received the AZD1222 COVID-19 vaccine.

The chain links TRBV30 to TRBJ1-6, with 11 bases identical to TRBD1. The J segment lost 9 bases and the V segment lost 2 bases, leaving 6 bases of the junction unmatched. CDR1 is GTSNPN and CDR2 is SVGIG in the germline V gene (reference sequence). This CDR3 has 15 amino acids. This CDR3 is CAWSPRTGGFSPLHF. CDR3 coding DNA: TGTGCCTGGAGTCCACGGACAGGGGGCTTTTCACCCCTCCACTTT.

The chain couples TRBV11-3 to TRBJ1-2; no firm D call. The CDR3 is made up of 13 amino acids. Germline CDR1 and CDR2: SGHNT and YENEEA. V shed 3 bases and J shed 0 bases, with 5 bases lying between them. CDR3 nucleotide sequence: TGTGCCAGCAGCTTGTATACTAACTATGGCTACACCTTC. Its translation is CASSLYTNYGYTF.

This chain links TRBV9 with TRBJ1-3, with D unclear. Germline lookup yields CDR1 SGDLS and CDR2 YYNGEE. Trimming shortened V by 4 bases and J by 4 bases, and 6 bases separated the two germline ends. This CDR3 region has 12 residues. The CDR3 loop reads CASSPRGNTIYF. The CDR3 region has the DNA TGTGCCAGCAGCCCTCGGGGAAACACCATATATTTT.

J is TRBJ2-5 and V is TRBV5-1; possibly TRBD2 for D (5 bases). Germline loops: CDR1 SGHRS, CDR2 YFSETQ. Trimming stripped 3 bases from V and 4 bases from J, with 16 bases between. This CDR3 contains 15 residues. The CDR3 region has the DNA TGCGCCAGCAGCTCGGACGGATTTGGAGGAGAGACCCAGTACTTC. This gives the protein CASSSDGFGGETQYF.

The J gene is TRBJ2-3, the V gene TRBV7-3; D perhaps matches TRBD2 (6 bases). CDR1 and CDR2 from the germline V gene are SGHTA and FQGTGA. The V and J ends lost 4 bases and 1 base respectively, with 9 bases between them. The CDR3 extends over 14 amino acids. CDR3 nucleotides: TGTGCCAGCAGCTCAGCTAGCGGCACAGATACGCAGTATTTT. This sequence encodes CASSSASGTDTQYF.

The chain joins TRBV7-9 to TRBJ1-6, with 7 nucleotides matching TRBD1. CDR3 length equals 17 residues. CDR1 SEHNR and CDR2 FQNEAQ come from the germline V gene (reference sequence). V lost 3 bases and J lost 13; bases outside the gene matches: 18. DNA of the CDR3: TGTGCCAGCAGCTTTCCCCCCTTGACAGGGAGCATGGCGCCCCTCCACTTT. Amino acid sequence: CASSFPPLTGSMAPLHF.

The chain joins TRBV6-5 to TRBJ1-5, with D tentatively TRBD1 (5 bases). Germline assignment: CDR1 MNHEY and CDR2 SVGAGI. CDR3 length: 15 residues. With 4 bases removed from V and 7 bases from J, the gap between germline ends came to 17 bases. Here the CDR3 reads CASSSGARVGQPQHF. Here the CDR3 DNA reads TGTGCCAGCAGTTCCGGGGCAAGGGTGGGGCAGCCCCAGCATTTT.

The V gene is TRBV18, the J gene TRBJ1-1, with 8 nucleotides matching TRBD1. The junction had 4 bases not matched to a gene; V was cut back by 3 bases and J by 1 base. The germline V gene encodes CDR1 KGHSH and CDR2 LQKENI. The CDR3 covers 15 residues. DNA for the CDR3: TGTGCCAGCTCACCGGACAGGGTTAGGAACACTGAAGCTTTCTTT. Translated, it gives CASSPDRVRNTEAFF.

The chain has TRBV3-1 (or the pseudogene TRBV3-2) and TRBJ2-2; 13 bases fit TRBD2. CDR3 length: 16 amino acids. CDR1 is LGHDT, CDR2 YNNKEL, per germline (reference sequence). The V segment lost 7 bases and the J segment 3 bases; nucleotides outside the gene matches: 5. CDR3 protein: CASNMGLAGYTGELFF. CDR3 nucleotides: TGTGCCAGCAACATGGGACTAGCGGGATACACCGGGGAGCTGTTTTTT.

V is TRBV7-9 and J is TRBJ2-5, with 9 bases lining up with TRBD2. Germline V lookup: CDR1 SEHNR, CDR2 FQNEAQ (reference sequence). V gave up 1 base and J gave up 2 bases; unmatched junction bases: 2. The CDR3 length is 15 residues. This CDR3 is CASSLGTSAQETQYF. The CDR3 DNA is TGTGCCAGCAGCTTAGGGACTAGCGCACAAGAGACCCAGTACTTC.

This chain joins TRBV10-1 and TRBJ2-7, with D perhaps given as TRBD1 or TRBD2 (5 bases each). V lost 9 bases to trimming and J lost 3 bases, with 15 bases between them. This CDR3 has 13 residues. CDR1 and CDR2 from the germline V gene are WNHNN and SYGVQD (reference sequence). CDR3 in DNA: TGCGCCAGTGAGGGGCAGCACGTCTACGAGCAGTACTTC. Protein product: CASEGQHVYEQYF.

V gene TRBV19 combines with J gene TRBJ1-2; 9 nucleotides match TRBD1. J was trimmed by 2 bases and V by 5 bases; bases with no gene match: 9. The germline V gene encodes CDR1 LNHDA and CDR2 SQIVND (reference sequence). The CDR3 spans 16 residues. The CDR3 sequence: CASSVDRGSKNYGYTF. The CDR3 DNA reads as TGTGCCAGTAGTGTGGACAGGGGATCGAAGAACTATGGCTACACCTTC. The entire variable domain, with the rest obtained from reference TRBV19 and TRBJ1-2, is as follows: DGGITQSPKYLFRKEGQNVTLSCEQNLNHDAMYWYRQDPGQGLRLIYYSQIVNDFQKGDIAEGYSVSREKKESFPLTVTSAQKNPTAFYLCASSVDRGSKNYGYTFGSGTRLTVV.

The table lists this clone with a few counts. The chain employs TRBV5-1 and TRBJ1-2; 7 bases are shared with TRBD1. After removal of 2 bases from V and 2 bases from J, the junction contained 3 bases not matched to a gene. There are 14 residues in the CDR3. Germline loops: CDR1 SGHRS, CDR2 YFSETQ. The CDR3 spells CASSLGGQNYGYTF. The CDR3 DNA reads TGCGCCAGCAGCTTAGGGGGACAGAACTATGGCTACACCTTC.

The rearrangement joins TRBV30 to TRBJ2-5; tentatively, D is TRBD2 (6 bases). V was shortened by 3 bases and J by 4 bases, with 9 bases between the two germline ends. The CDR3 totals 12 residues. CDR1 GTSNPN and CDR2 SVGIG come from the germline V gene (reference sequence). CDR3 nucleotide sequence: TGTGCCTGGAGGGGAGGTGGAGAGACCCAGTACTTC. Protein sequence: CAWRGGGETQYF.

The rearrangement uses TRBV18 and TRBJ1-2; D remains unclear. Looked up from germline, CDR1 is KGHSH and CDR2 is LQKENI. The CDR3 loop spans 14 amino acids. V was shortened by 6 bases and J by 1 base, with 12 bases between the two germline ends. CDR3 sequence: CASSEGLFNYGYTF. As DNA, the CDR3 is TGTGCCAGCTCGGAGGGATTGTTTAACTATGGCTACACCTTC.

This clone has only one observation. This chain connects TRBV18 to TRBJ1-5; TRBD1 agrees at 7 bases. V gave up 0 bases and J gave up 4 bases; unmatched junction bases: 3. This CDR3 has 15 amino acids. Germline CDR1 KGHSH, CDR2 LQKENI. This chain's CDR3 is CASSPPGTENQPQHF. DNA for the CDR3: TGTGCCAGCTCACCACCAGGGACAGAGAATCAGCCCCAGCATTTT.

This chain uses TRBV7-3 with TRBJ1-3, with unresolved D. The CDR3 runs 13 residues. Germline V CDR1 and CDR2: SGHTA, FQGTGA. The V end lost 5 bases, the J end lost 8 bases, and 13 bases lay between the germline ends. The CDR3 bases are TGTGCCAGCAGCGAGGCCGGGGAAGACACCATATATTTT. Its protein is CASSEAGEDTIYF.

The gene calls are TRBV29-1 and TRBJ2-1; TRBD2 aligns across 12 bases. In germline, CDR1 is SQVTM, CDR2 ANQGSEA. V lost 2 bases to trimming and J lost 9 bases; unmatched junction nucleotides: 8. CDR3 length: 15 amino acids. CDR3 protein: CSVEKRLAGDGEQFF. In nucleotides, the CDR3 is TGCAGCGTTGAAAAGAGACTAGCGGGAGATGGTGAGCAGTTCTTC.

The V gene is TRBV5-1, the J gene TRBJ1-4; 9 positions agree with TRBD1. Trimming took 4 bases from V and 7 from J; bases not matched to a gene: 5. Germline assignment: CDR1 SGHRS and CDR2 YFSETQ. This CDR3 is built from 14 residues. This CDR3 reads CASSPGQGPEKLFF. The CDR3 bases are TGCGCCAGCAGCCCGGGACAGGGACCTGAAAAACTGTTTTTT.

This chain uses TRBV28 with TRBJ2-2, with 7 bases aligning to TRBD2. CDR1 and CDR2 from the germline V gene are MDHEN and SYDVKM. The CDR3 spans 15 residues. Unmatched junction bases numbered 4, after V lost 6 bases and J lost 0 bases. CDR3 amino acids: CASSTSASNTGELFF. The DNA of the CDR3 is TGTGCCAGCAGCACTAGCGCTTCGAACACCGGGGAGCTGTTTTTT.

This clone was detected a few times. The V call is TRBV11-2, the J call TRBJ2-7; no firm D call. Germline V gene data show CDR1 as SGHAT and CDR2 as FQNNGV. The V end was cut by 1 base, the J end by 6 bases, with 7 bases between. This CDR3 contains 12 residues. CDR3 loop: CASSLVGVEQYF. CDR3 nucleotide sequence: TGTGCCAGCAGCTTAGTTGGGGTCGAGCAGTACTTC.

The CDR3, as DNA: TGTGCCACCCATACGCCGTCCTACGAGCAGTACTTC. Its translation is CATHTPSYEQYF. The V and J genes are TRBV28 and TRBJ2-7; D uncertain. This CDR3 spans 12 amino acids. Germline CDR1 is MDHEN and CDR2 is SYDVKM. V lost 10 bases to trimming and J lost 1 base, with 11 bases between them. The complete variable domain, with remaining parts taken from reference TRBV28 and TRBJ2-7, reads DVKVTQSSRYLVKRTGEKVFLECVQDMDHENMFWYRQDPGLGLRLIYFSYDVKMKEKGDIPEGYSVSREKKERFSLILESASTNQTSMYLCATHTPSYEQYFGPGTRLTVT.

This clone was detected ten times or more. The rearrangement links TRBV27 to TRBJ1-2; possible D gene TRBD1, 5 bases. The CDR3 length is 16 residues. From germline, CDR1 is MNHEY and CDR2 SMNVEV (reference sequence). The V and J ends lost 1 base and 4 bases respectively, with 16 bases between them. The CDR3 DNA reads TGTGCCAGCAGTTTATTTGGTCGGGGACCAATCTATGGCTACACCTTC. Protein: CASSLFGRGPIYGYTF.

The chain has TRBV6-5 and TRBJ2-7; TRBD1 or TRBD2 may be the D gene (5 bases each). CDR3 length: 13 residues. Germline V lookup: CDR1 MNHEY, CDR2 SVGAGI. The V end was cut by 0 bases, the J end by 7 bases, with 10 bases between. CDR3 sequence: CASSYSRGREQYF. The CDR3 nucleotides are TGTGCCAGCAGTTACTCGAGGGGAAGGGAGCAGTACTTC.

The chain carries TRBV28 and TRBJ2-3; tentatively, D is TRBD1 (5 bases). The CDR3 is 14 amino acids. CDR1 MDHEN and CDR2 SYDVKM come from the germline V gene. V was trimmed by 7 bases and J by 2 bases, leaving 13 bases between them. In DNA, the CDR3 is TGTGCCAGCACTCATCAGGGATTCACAGATACGCAGTATTTT. It yields the protein CASTHQGFTDTQYF.

The V gene is TRBV19, the J gene TRBJ1-1; tentatively, D is TRBD1 (5 bases). Germline assignment: CDR1 LNHDA and CDR2 SQIVND (reference sequence). The CDR3 is 16 amino acids. Trimming shortened V by 3 bases and J by 1 base, and 15 bases separated the two germline ends. The CDR3 sequence: CASSIPRERGNTEAFF. Written as DNA, the CDR3 is TGTGCCAGTAGTATTCCCCGAGAGAGGGGGAACACTGAAGCTTTCTTT.

J is TRBJ1-2 and V is TRBV28, with unresolved D. Looked up from germline, CDR1 is MDHEN and CDR2 is SYDVKM. The CDR3 covers 11 residues. Trimming stripped 6 bases from V and 3 bases from J, with 5 bases between. CDR3: CASRADYGYTF. CDR3 nucleotide sequence: TGTGCCAGCAGGGCCGACTATGGCTACACCTTC.

This sequence joins TRBV29-1 and TRBJ1-5; 7 nucleotides match TRBD1. Germline CDR1 reads SQVTM; CDR2 reads ANQGSEA. Germline trimming cut 7 bases from V and 2 bases from J; bases unmatched to any gene: 2. CDR3 length: 12 residues. CDR3 coding DNA: TGCAGCGCCGGACAGGGCAATCAGCCCCAGCATTTT. Protein sequence: CSAGQGNQPQHF.

V is TRBV27 and J is TRBJ1-1, with D maybe TRBD1 (6 bases). The CDR3 is 14 residues long. Trimming removed 4 bases at V and 7 bases at J, with 16 bases between. The V gene's germline CDR1 is MNHEY and CDR2 SMNVEV (reference sequence). CDR3 residues: CASSYDRGTGEAFF. CDR3 in DNA: TGTGCCAGCAGTTATGATAGGGGGACGGGTGAAGCTTTCTTT.

This chain uses TRBV28 with TRBJ1-2; D call uncertain. V gave up 6 bases and J gave up 8 bases, with 13 bases separating them. Germline CDR1 and CDR2: MDHEN and SYDVKM. The CDR3 is made up of 12 amino acids. CDR3 bases: TGTGCCAGCAGGACGCCGGACGGGGGCTACACCTTC. Protein sequence: CASRTPDGGYTF.

The V gene is TRBV27, the J gene TRBJ1-6; 8 nucleotides align to TRBD1. The CDR3 spans 16 residues. V trimming: 5 bases; J trimming: 7 bases; junction bases outside the gene matches: 10. The V gene's germline CDR1 is MNHEY and CDR2 SMNVEV (reference sequence). As DNA, the CDR3 is TGTGCCAGCAGTGGTCTGGGGACAGGTTGGAATTCACCCCTCCACTTT. Translation gives CASSGLGTGWNSPLHF.